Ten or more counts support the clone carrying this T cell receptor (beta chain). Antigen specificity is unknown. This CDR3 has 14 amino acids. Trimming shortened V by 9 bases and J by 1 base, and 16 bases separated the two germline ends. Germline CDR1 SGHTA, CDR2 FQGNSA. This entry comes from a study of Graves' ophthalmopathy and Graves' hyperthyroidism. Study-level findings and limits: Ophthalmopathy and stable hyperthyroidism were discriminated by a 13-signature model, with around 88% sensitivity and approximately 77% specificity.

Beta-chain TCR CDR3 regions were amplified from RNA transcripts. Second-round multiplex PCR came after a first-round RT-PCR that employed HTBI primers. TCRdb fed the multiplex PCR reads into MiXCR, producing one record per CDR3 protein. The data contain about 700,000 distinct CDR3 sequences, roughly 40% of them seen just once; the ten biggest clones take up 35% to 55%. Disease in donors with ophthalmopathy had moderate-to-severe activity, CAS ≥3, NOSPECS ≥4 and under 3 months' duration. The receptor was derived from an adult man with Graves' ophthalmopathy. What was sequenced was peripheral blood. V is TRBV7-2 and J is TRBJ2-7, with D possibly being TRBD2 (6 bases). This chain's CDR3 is CASNRGGASYEQYF. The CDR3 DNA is TGTGCCAGTAACCGTGGAGGGGCGTCCTACGAGCAGTACTTC. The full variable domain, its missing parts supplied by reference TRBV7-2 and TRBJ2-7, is GAGVSQSPSNKVTEKGKDVELRCDPISGHTALYWYRQSLGQGLEFLIYFQGNSAPDKSGLPSDRFSAERTGGSVSTLTIQRTQQEDSAVYLCASNRGGASYEQYFGPGTRLTVT.